This T cell receptor beta chain was identified in a study of T cell repertoires in cytomegalovirus infection. Background on the study: Recently identified HLA-C-restricted CMV epitopes and well-studied HLA-B-restricted CMV epitopes were used by the study. Signatures in public TCR beta sequences pointed to both CMV infection and matching HLA type. Findings of the study overall: People with CMV and the relevant HLA were identified by cumulative public TCR beta family frequency. The ex vivo response was dominated by HLA-C-restricted CMV-specific TCR beta clonotypes.

Germline V gives CDR1 ENHRY, CDR2 SYGVKD. Unmatched junction bases numbered 4, after V lost 4 bases and J lost 4 bases. There are 16 residues in the CDR3. On this clonotype itself: The antigen remains undetermined.

TCRdb passed the reads through MiXCR, listing each CDR3 protein once. The sample contains about 47,000 distinct CDR3 sequences, roughly 19% of which appear only once. This sequence originates from a human donor in good health (CMV status not recorded). Some clones in this sample may be carry-over from other donors' samples. This chain uses TRBV10-3 with TRBJ2-3; 14 nucleotides line up with TRBD2. Sequenced material: CD8+ T cells from cultured PBMCs, taken from culture after CMV antigen stimulation. The CDR3 bases are TGTGCCATCAGTGGGGGACTAGCGGGAGTTGCAGATACGCAGTATTTT. As protein: CAISGGLAGVADTQYF.